The entry below gives a single TCR beta chain sequence along with its context. Its antigen is as yet unknown. The CDR3 length is 16 residues. Between the trimmed V and J ends, which lost 0 bases and 4 bases, there was a span of 15 bases. The germline CDR1 and CDR2 sequences are SGDLS and YYNGEE. This specimen belongs to a study of beta chain features in type 1 diabetes. Study-level points and caveats: TCRB CDR3s from Type 1 diabetes patients were moderately but significantly shorter in all four CD4+ subsets.

Expressed TCRB transcripts were sequenced after all isolated RNA was converted to cDNA. Repertoires were generated with immunoSEQ multiplex PCR, while TCRdb's copy carries only in-frame clones and drops some. Here the sample spans 430,000 or so clones, around 10% being singletons. This rearrangement joins TRBV9 to TRBJ2-3; D may be TRBD1 (5 bases). This clonotype originated in a young woman in good health. The sample comprised naive CD4+ T cells from blood. The CDR3 nucleotides read TGTGCCAGCAGCGTAGCTACAGGACATGTCCCAGATACGCAGTATTTT. This translates into CASSVATGHVPDTQYF.